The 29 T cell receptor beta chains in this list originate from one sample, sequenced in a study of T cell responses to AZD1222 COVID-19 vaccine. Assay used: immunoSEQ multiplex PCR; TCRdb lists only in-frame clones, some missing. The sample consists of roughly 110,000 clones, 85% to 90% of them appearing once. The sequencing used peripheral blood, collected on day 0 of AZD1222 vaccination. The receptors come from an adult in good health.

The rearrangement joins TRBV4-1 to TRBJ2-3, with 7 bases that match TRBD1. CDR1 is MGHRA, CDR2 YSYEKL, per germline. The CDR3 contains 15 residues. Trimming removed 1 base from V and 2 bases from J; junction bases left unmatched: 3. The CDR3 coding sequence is TGCGCCAGCAGCCAAGGGACAGGAGCCACAGATACGCAGTATTTT. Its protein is CASSQGTGATDTQYF.

CDR3 sequence (DNA): TGCGCCAGCAGCTCGGGACAGAGCTACAATGAGCAGTTCTTC. Residues: CASSSGQSYNEQFF. The gene calls are TRBV5-1 and TRBJ2-1, with TRBD1 identical over 7 bases. CDR3 length equals 14 residues. Germline V lookup: CDR1 SGHRS, CDR2 YFSETQ. The V gene end was trimmed by 3 bases and the J gene end by 3 bases; junction bases not matched to a gene: 3.

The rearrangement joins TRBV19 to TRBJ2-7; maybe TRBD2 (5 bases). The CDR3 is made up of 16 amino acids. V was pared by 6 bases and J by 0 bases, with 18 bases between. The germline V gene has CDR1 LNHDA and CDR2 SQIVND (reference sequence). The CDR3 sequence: CASSRSGSFLSYEQYF. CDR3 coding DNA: TGTGCCAGTAGCCGATCGGGGTCCTTCCTCTCCTACGAGCAGTACTTC.

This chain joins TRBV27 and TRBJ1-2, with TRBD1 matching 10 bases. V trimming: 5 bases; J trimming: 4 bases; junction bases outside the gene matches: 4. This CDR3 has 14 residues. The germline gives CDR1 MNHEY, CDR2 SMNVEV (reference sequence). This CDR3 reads CASSMGQGPYGYTF. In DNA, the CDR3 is TGTGCCAGCAGTATGGGACAGGGGCCCTATGGCTACACCTTC.

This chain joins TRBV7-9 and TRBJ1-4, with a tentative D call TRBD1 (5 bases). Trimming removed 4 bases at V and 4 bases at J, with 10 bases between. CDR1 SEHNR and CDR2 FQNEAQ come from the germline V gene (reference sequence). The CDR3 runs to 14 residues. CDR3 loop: CASSYQGGNEKLFF. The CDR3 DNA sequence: TGTGCCAGCAGCTATCAGGGTGGTAATGAAAAACTGTTTTTT.

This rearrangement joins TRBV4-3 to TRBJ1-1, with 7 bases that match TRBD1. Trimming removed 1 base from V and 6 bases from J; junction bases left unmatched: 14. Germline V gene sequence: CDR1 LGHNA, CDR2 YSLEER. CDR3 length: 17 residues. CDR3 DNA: TGCGCCAGCAGCCAAGGAGGGAGAAGGGGGCGGATCGCTGAAGCTTTCTTT. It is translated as CASSQGGRRGRIAEAFF.

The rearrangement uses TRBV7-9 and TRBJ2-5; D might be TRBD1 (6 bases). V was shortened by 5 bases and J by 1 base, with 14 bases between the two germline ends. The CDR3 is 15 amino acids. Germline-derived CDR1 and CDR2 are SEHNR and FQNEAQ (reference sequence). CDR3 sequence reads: CASSVRLRGQETQYF. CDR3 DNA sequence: TGTGCCAGCAGCGTTAGGCTCAGGGGCCAAGAGACCCAGTACTTC.

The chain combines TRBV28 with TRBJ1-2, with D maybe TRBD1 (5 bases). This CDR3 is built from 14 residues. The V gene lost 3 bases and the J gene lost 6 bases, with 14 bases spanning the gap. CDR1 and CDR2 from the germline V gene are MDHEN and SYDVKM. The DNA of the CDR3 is TGTGCCAGCAGTTTCGTTGGGGCTGGGCATGGCTACACCTTC. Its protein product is CASSFVGAGHGYTF.

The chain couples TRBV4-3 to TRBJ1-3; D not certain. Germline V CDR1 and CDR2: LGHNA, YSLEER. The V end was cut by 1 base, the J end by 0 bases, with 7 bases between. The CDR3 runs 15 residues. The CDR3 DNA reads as TGCGCCAGCAGCCAAGTCCGAAGCTCTGGAAACACCATATATTTT. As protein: CASSQVRSSGNTIYF.

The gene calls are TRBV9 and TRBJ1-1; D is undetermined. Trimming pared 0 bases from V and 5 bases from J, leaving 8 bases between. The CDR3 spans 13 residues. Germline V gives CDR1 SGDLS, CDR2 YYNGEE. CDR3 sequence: CASSVGWDTEAFF. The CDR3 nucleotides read TGTGCCAGCAGCGTAGGGTGGGATACTGAAGCTTTCTTT.

The CDR3 sequence: CASSYSGGREQFF. CDR3 DNA sequence: TGTGCCAGCAGTTACTCGGGGGGGAGGGAGCAGTTCTTC. The chain combines TRBV6-5 with TRBJ2-1; 7 bases map to TRBD2. CDR1 MNHEY and CDR2 SVGAGI come from the germline V gene. This CDR3 is 13 amino acids long. V shed 0 bases, J shed 10 bases, and the junction held 3 bases outside the gene matches.

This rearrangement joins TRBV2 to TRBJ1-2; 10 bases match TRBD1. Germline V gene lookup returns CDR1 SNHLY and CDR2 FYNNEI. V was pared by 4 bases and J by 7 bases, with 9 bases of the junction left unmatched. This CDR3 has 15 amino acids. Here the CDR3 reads CASSGQGAAHSGYTF. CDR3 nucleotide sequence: TGTGCCAGCAGTGGACAGGGGGCAGCCCATTCTGGCTACACCTTC.

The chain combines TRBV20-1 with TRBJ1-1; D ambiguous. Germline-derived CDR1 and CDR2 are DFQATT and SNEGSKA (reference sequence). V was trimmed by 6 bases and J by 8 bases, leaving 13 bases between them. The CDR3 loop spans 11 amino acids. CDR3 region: CSAPIGLEAFF. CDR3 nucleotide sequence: TGCAGTGCCCCTATTGGACTCGAAGCTTTCTTT.

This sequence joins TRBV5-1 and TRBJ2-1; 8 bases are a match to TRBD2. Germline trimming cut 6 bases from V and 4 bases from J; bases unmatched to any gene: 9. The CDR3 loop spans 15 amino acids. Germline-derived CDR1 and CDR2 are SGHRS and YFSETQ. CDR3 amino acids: CASTKTSGLYNEQFF. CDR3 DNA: TGCGCCAGCACGAAAACTAGCGGACTATACAATGAGCAGTTCTTC.

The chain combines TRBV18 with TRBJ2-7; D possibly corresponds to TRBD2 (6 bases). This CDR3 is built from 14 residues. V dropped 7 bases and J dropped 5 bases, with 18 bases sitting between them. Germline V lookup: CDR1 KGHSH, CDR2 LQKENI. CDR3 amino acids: CASYNPGTGNEQYF. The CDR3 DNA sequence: TGTGCCAGCTACAATCCCGGGACTGGTAACGAGCAGTACTTC.

DNA for the CDR3: TGTGCCAGCAGTTCTAGAGACAGGGTACGGACTGAAGCTTTCTTT. Translation: CASSSRDRVRTEAFF. The chain recombines TRBV27 with TRBJ1-1, with TRBD1 matching 7 bases. In germline, CDR1 is MNHEY, CDR2 SMNVEV (reference sequence). Trimming at V came to 4 bases and at J to 5 bases, leaving 10 bases not matched to a gene. The CDR3 is 15 residues long.

The CDR3 reads CASSYSSSGYTF. CDR3 sequence (DNA): TGTGCCAGCAGTTACTCGAGCAGTGGCTACACCTTC. The genes are TRBV6-6 and TRBJ1-2; D not certain. V shed 0 bases and J shed 7 bases, with 6 bases lying between them. The CDR3 is 12 residues long. Germline V lookup: CDR1 MNHNY, CDR2 SVGAGI (reference sequence).

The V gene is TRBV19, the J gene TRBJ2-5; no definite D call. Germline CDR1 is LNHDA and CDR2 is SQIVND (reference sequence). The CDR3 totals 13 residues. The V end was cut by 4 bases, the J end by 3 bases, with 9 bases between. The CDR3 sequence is CASSTQLEETQYF. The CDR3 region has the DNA TGTGCCAGTAGTACACAGTTAGAAGAGACCCAGTACTTC. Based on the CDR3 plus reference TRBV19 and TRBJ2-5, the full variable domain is DGGITQSPKYLFRKEGQNVTLSCEQNLNHDAMYWYRQDPGQGLRLIYYSQIVNDFQKGDIAEGYSVSREKKESFPLTVTSAQKNPTAFYLCASSTQLEETQYFGPGTRLLVL.

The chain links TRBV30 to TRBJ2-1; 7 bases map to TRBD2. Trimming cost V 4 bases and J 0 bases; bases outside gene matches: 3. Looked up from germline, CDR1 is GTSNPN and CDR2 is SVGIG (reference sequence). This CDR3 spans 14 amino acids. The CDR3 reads CAWIAGNSYNEQFF. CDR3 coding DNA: TGTGCCTGGATAGCGGGCAACTCCTACAATGAGCAGTTCTTC.

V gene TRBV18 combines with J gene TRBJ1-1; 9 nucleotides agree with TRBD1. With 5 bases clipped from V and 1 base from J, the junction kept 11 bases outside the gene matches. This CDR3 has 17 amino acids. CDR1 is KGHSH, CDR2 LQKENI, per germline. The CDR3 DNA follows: TGTGCCAGCTCAACGACCGTTACAGGGGGCGGGAACACTGAAGCTTTCTTT. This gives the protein CASSTTVTGGGNTEAFF.

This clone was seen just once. The CDR3 region is CASSTWTGNTEAFF. CDR3 DNA sequence: TGTGCCAGTAGTACTTGGACAGGAAACACTGAAGCTTTCTTT. V usage is TRBV19 and J usage is TRBJ1-1, with 7 bases matching TRBD1. The CDR3 spans 14 residues. Per the germline V gene, CDR1 is LNHDA and CDR2 is SQIVND (reference sequence). The ends lost 4 bases at V and 2 bases at J; junction bases unmatched: 4.

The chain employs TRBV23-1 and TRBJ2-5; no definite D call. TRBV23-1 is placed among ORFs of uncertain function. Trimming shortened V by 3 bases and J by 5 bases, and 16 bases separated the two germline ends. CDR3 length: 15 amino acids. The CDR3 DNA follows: TGCGCCAGCAGTCACAAGAGCCCAATAGTGGAGACCCAGTACTTC. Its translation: CASSHKSPIVETQYF.

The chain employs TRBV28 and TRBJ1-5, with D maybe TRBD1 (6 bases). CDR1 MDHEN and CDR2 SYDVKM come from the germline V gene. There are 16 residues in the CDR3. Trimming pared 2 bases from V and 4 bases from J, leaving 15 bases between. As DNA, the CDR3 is TGTGCCAGCAGTTTAGGAGTCTCTCAGGGGAATCAGCCCCAGCATTTT. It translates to CASSLGVSQGNQPQHF.

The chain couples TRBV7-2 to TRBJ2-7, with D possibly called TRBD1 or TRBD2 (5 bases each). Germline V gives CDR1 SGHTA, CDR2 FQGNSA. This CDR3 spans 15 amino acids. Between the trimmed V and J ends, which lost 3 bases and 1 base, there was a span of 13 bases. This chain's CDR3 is CASSFSGTVSYEQYF. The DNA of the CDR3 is TGTGCCAGCAGCTTTTCCGGGACGGTTTCCTACGAGCAGTACTTC.

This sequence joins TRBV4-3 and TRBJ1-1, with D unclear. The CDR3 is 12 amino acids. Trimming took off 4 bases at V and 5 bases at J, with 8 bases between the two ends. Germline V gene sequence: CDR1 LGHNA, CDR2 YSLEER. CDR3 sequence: CASSLSGTEAFF. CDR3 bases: TGCGCCAGCAGCCTAAGTGGAACTGAAGCTTTCTTT.

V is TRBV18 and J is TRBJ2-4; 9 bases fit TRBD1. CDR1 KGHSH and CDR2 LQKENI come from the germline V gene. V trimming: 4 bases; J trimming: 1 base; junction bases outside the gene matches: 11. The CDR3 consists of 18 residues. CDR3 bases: TGTGCCAGCTCACTTACAGGGGGCGCCGGAGTTGCCAAAAACATTCAGTACTTC. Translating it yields CASSLTGGAGVAKNIQYF.

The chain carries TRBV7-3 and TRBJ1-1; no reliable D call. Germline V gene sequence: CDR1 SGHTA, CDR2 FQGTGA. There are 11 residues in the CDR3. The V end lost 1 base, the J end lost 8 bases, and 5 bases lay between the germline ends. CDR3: CASSLRSEAFF. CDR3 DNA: TGTGCCAGCAGCTTAAGGTCGGAAGCTTTCTTT.

The CDR3, as DNA: TGTGCCAGCAGACTATCGGCGGCTAGCACAGATACGCAGTATTTT. It is translated as CASRLSAASTDTQYF. J is TRBJ2-3 and V is TRBV4-2; D remains ambiguous. This CDR3 region has 15 residues. Germline V CDR1 and CDR2: LGHNA, YNFKEQ. The germline V and J ends were trimmed by 6 bases and 0 bases, with 13 bases remaining between them.

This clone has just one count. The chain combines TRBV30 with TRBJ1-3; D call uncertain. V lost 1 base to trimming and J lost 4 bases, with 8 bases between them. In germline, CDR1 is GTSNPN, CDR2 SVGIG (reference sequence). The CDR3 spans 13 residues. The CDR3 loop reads CAWSANSGNTIYF. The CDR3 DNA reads TGTGCCTGGAGTGCGAACAGCGGAAACACCATATATTTT.